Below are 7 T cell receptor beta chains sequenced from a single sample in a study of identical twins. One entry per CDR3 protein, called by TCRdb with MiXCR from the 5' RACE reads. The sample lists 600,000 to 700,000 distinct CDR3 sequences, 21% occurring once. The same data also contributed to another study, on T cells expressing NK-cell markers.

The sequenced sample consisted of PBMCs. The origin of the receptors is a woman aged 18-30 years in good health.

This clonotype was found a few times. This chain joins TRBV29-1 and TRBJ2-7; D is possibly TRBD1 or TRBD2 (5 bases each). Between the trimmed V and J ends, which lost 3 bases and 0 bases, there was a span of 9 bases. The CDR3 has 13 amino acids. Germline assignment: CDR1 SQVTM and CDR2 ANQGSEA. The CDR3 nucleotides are TGCAGCGTTGAGGGGGATTTCTCCTACGAGCAGTACTTC. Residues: CSVEGDFSYEQYF.

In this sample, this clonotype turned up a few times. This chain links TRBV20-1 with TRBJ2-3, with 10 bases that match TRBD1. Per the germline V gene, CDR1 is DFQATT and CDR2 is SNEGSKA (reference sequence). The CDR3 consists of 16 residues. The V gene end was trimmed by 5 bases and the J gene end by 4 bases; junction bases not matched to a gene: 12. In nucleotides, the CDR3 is TGCAGTGCTTCGATCGACAGGGGGCTCTTGTCAGATACGCAGTATTTT. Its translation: CSASIDRGLLSDTQYF.

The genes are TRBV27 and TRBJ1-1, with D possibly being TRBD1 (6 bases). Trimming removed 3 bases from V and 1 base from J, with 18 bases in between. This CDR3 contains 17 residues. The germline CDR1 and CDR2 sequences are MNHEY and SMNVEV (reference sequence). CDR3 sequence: CASSFPPTGGRNTEAFF. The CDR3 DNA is TGTGCCAGCAGTTTCCCCCCGACGGGGGGGCGGAACACTGAAGCTTTCTTT.

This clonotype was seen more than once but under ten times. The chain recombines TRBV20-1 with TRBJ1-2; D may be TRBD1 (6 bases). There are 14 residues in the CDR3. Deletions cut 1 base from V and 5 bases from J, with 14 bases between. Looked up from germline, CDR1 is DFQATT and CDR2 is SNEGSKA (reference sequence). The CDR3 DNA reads TGCAGTGCTAGAGTTCACAGGGTACCATATGGCTACACCTTC. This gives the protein CSARVHRVPYGYTF.

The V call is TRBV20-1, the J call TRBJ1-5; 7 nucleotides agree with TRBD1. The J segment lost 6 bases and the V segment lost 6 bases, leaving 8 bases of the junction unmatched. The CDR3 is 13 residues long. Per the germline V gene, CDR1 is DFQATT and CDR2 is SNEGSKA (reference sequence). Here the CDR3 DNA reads TGCAGTGCAAAGACAGGGCACGGTCAGCCCCAGCATTTT. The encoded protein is CSAKTGHGQPQHF.

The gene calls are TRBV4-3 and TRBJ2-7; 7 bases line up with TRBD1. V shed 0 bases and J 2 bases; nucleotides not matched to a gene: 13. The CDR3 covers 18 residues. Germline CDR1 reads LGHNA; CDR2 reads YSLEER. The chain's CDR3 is CASSQDLAWGQQPYEQYF. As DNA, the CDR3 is TGCGCCAGCAGCCAAGATTTGGCATGGGGACAGCAGCCCTACGAGCAGTACTTC.

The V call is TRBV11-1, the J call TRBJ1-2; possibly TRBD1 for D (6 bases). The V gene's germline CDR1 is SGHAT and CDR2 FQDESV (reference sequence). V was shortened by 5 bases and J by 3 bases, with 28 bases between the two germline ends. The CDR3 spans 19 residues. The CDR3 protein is CASSIRYPPGHVYYYGYTF. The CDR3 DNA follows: TGTGCCAGCAGCATTAGGTATCCCCCGGGACACGTATATTACTATGGCTACACCTTC.